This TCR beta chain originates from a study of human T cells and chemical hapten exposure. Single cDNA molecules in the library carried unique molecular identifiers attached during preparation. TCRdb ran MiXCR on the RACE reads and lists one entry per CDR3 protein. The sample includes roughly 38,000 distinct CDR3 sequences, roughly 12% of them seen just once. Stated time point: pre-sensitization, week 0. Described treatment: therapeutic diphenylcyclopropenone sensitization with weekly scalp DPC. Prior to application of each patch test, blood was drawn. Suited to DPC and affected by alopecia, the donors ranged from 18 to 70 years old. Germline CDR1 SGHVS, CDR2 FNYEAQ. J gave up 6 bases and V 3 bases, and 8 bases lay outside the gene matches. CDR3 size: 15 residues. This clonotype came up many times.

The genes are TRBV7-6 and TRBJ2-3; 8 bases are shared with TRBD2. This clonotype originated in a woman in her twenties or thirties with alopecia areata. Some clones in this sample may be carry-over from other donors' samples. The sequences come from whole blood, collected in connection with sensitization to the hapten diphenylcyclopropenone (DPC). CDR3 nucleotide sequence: TGTGCCAGCAGCTTCCCGTCGGGACTAGAGGATACGCAGTATTTT. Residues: CASSFPSGLEDTQYF. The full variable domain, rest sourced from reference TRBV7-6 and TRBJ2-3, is GAGVSQSPRYKVTKRGQDVALRCDPISGHVSLYWYRQALGQGPEFLTYFNYEAQQDKSGLPNDRFSAERPEGSISTLTIQRTEQRDSAMYRCASSFPSGLEDTQYFGPGTRLTVL.